The clone carrying this T cell receptor beta chain has only a few counts. Its antigen remains unidentified. TCRB transcripts that were expressed got sequenced, as all of the isolated RNA had been reverse transcribed. The repertoire was sequenced with immunoSEQ multiplex PCR; TCRdb's copy has only in-frame clones and lacks some. The data show 200,000 to 300,000 clones, under 70% seen once. Trimming removed 0 bases at V and 5 bases at J, with 10 bases between. Germline values: CDR1 LGHNA, CDR2 YSLEER. The CDR3 contains 14 residues. This specimen comes from a study of beta chain features in type 1 diabetes. Study context: Examination covered around 98 million sorted cells spanning all samples. Study conclusions and caveats: Fewer junction insertions and more nucleotide deletions appeared in type 1 diabetes patients. Whether TCRB rearrangement is influenced by HLA type went unresolved here.

Via the markers CD45RO/CCR7/CD25/CD127/CD95/CD27, stem cell-like memory, regulatory, central memory and naive CD4+ cells were sorted. The sequencing input was naive CD4+ T cells from blood. This TCR came from a man between 25 and 39 years old in good health. The rearrangement uses TRBV4-3 and TRBJ2-5, with no clear D. The CDR3 DNA follows: TGCGCCAGCAGCCAAGAAAGGGTATTCGAGACCCAGTACTTC. This sequence encodes CASSQERVFETQYF.